Below are 21 T cell receptor beta chains sequenced from a single sample in a study of T cell responses to AZD1222 COVID-19 vaccine. TCRdb's copy holds only in-frame clones and misses some; the assay was immunoSEQ multiplex PCR. The repertoire holds some 200,000 clones, 70% to 90% seen once, with about 6.1% in the top ten. Material: peripheral blood, obtained on day 0 of AZD1222 vaccination. Source of these receptors: an adult in good health.

V is TRBV18 and J is TRBJ2-3; D possibly uses TRBD1 or TRBD2 (6 bases each). CDR3 length: 14 residues. V lost 4 bases and J 6 bases, leaving 14 bases between the germline ends. Germline CDR1 is KGHSH and CDR2 is LQKENI. The CDR3 nucleotides are TGTGCCAGCTCACGGGACACCGCGGGGGATACGCAGTATTTT. This sequence encodes CASSRDTAGDTQYF.

This rearrangement joins TRBV6-1 to TRBJ1-5; D possibly corresponds to TRBD1 (5 bases). Trimming took 0 bases from V and 7 from J, leaving 13 bases between them. Germline CDR1 is MNHNS and CDR2 is SASEGT. This CDR3 has 15 amino acids. CDR3 sequence (DNA): TGTGCCAGCAGTGAAGCGGGCGGGGGAAGGCAGCCCCAGCATTTT. It codes for CASSEAGGGRQPQHF.

The chain combines TRBV2 with TRBJ1-2; possible D gene TRBD1, 5 bases. Trimming pared 6 bases from V and 8 bases from J, leaving 13 bases between. This CDR3 has 12 residues. Looked up from germline, CDR1 is SNHLY and CDR2 is FYNNEI. The CDR3 region has the DNA TGTGCCAGCAGCCGGGACCAAGGGGGCTACACCTTC. The encoded protein is CASSRDQGGYTF.

The chain links TRBV11-2 to TRBJ2-7, with D perhaps matching TRBD2 (7 bases). This CDR3 has 14 residues. V was shortened by 10 bases and J by 6 bases, with 22 bases between the two germline ends. CDR1 is SGHAT and CDR2 is FQNNGV in the germline V gene. DNA of the CDR3: TGTGCCATTTCTTTTCGGGGGGCGCGGGGCGAGCAGTACTTC. It specifies CAISFRGARGEQYF.

The rearrangement links TRBV6-5 to TRBJ2-5, with D uncertain. Looked up from germline, CDR1 is MNHEY and CDR2 is SVGAGI. This CDR3 region has 12 residues. V lost 4 bases and J 5 bases, leaving 8 bases between the germline ends. This chain's CDR3 is CASSSRSETQYF. The CDR3 nucleotides are TGTGCCAGCAGTTCTAGATCCGAGACCCAGTACTTC.

The V gene is TRBV7-6, the J gene TRBJ1-6; D might be TRBD1 (5 bases). With 4 bases removed from V and 9 bases from J, the gap between germline ends came to 10 bases. The CDR3 consists of 13 residues. The germline V gene has CDR1 SGHVS and CDR2 FNYEAQ. The CDR3 DNA reads TGTGCCAGCAGCTCCGGGGCCCCTTCACCCCTCCACTTT. Protein product: CASSSGAPSPLHF. Combining the CDR3 with reference TRBV7-6 and TRBJ1-6 gives the whole variable domain GAGVSQSPRYKVTKRGQDVALRCDPISGHVSLYWYRQALGQGPEFLTYFNYEAQQDKSGLPNDRFSAERPEGSISTLTIQRTEQRDSAMYRCASSSGAPSPLHFGNGTRLTVT.

The chain joins TRBV28 to TRBJ2-2; D gene unclear. CDR1 and CDR2 from the germline V gene are MDHEN and SYDVKM. V gave up 6 bases and J gave up 5 bases, with 10 bases separating them. The CDR3 contains 13 residues. CDR3 in DNA: TGTGCCAGCAGCCCTCGTTGGACCGGGGAGCTGTTTTTT. Translated, it gives CASSPRWTGELFF.

This chain joins TRBV11-3 and TRBJ2-1, with 7 bases matching TRBD1. The CDR3 consists of 15 residues. Trimming at V came to 1 base and at J to 7 bases, leaving 7 bases not matched to a gene. Germline V gene lookup returns CDR1 SGHNT and CDR2 YENEEA. The chain's CDR3 is CASSLGQGRMNEQFF. CDR3 DNA sequence: TGTGCCAGCAGCTTAGGACAGGGTAGGATGAATGAGCAGTTCTTC. The full variable domain, with the rest looked up from reference TRBV11-3 and TRBJ2-1, is EAGVVQSPRYKIIEKKQPVAFWCNPISGHNTLYWYLQNLGQGPELLIRYENEEAVDDSQLPKDRFSAERLKGVDSTLKIQPAELGDSAVYLCASSLGQGRMNEQFFGPGTRLTVL.

This clone has more than one count but fewer than ten. The chain recombines TRBV19 with TRBJ1-5; D gene ambiguous. Trimming pared 0 bases from V and 3 bases from J, leaving 9 bases between. CDR1 is LNHDA and CDR2 is SQIVND in the germline V gene (reference sequence). The CDR3 has 15 residues. The CDR3, as DNA: TGTGCCAGTAGTATAGACGGCCAGAACAATCAGCCCCAGCATTTT. It translates to CASSIDGQNNQPQHF.

The chain has TRBV28 and TRBJ1-3; D unclear. In germline, CDR1 is MDHEN, CDR2 SYDVKM. The CDR3 covers 15 residues. Trimming stripped 5 bases from V and 4 bases from J, with 15 bases between. The CDR3 sequence is CASSPPSSGGNTIYF. DNA for the CDR3: TGTGCCAGCAGTCCACCCAGCTCAGGCGGAAACACCATATATTTT.

This chain uses TRBV9 with TRBJ2-2; 8 bases map to TRBD2. The CDR3 extends over 19 amino acids. Germline V gives CDR1 SGDLS, CDR2 YYNGEE. V was clipped by 3 bases and J by 1 base; unmatched bases: 14. CDR3 loop: CASSEWDEPGGRNTGELFF. The CDR3 DNA sequence: TGTGCCAGCAGCGAGTGGGACGAGCCGGGAGGGCGGAACACCGGGGAGCTGTTTTTT.

The CDR3 loop is CASSQEISSSYNEQFF. DNA of the CDR3: TGCGCCAGCAGCCAAGAAATCTCGAGCTCCTACAATGAGCAGTTCTTC. This rearrangement joins TRBV4-3 to TRBJ2-1; D is uncertain. Trimming removed 0 bases from V and 0 bases from J, with 9 bases in between. Germline V gene lookup returns CDR1 LGHNA and CDR2 YSLEER. The CDR3 sequence is 16 residues long.

This sequence joins TRBV5-1 and TRBJ1-2, with D hard to call. Germline V gene lookup returns CDR1 SGHRS and CDR2 YFSETQ. V was cut by 7 bases and J by 5 bases, with 12 bases left in between. The CDR3 sequence is 12 residues long. In nucleotides, the CDR3 is TGCGCCAGCCGAAATGAACCGTATGGCTACACCTTC. Encoded protein: CASRNEPYGYTF. Looking up the rest from reference TRBV5-1 and TRBJ1-2 gives the full variable domain: KAGVTQTPRYLIKTRGQQVTLSCSPISGHRSVSWYQQTPGQGLQFLFEYFSETQRNKGNFPGRFSGRQFSNSRSEMNVSTLELGDSALYLCASRNEPYGYTFGSGTRLTVV.

The chain's CDR3 is CASSVVDSYNEQFF. The DNA of the CDR3 is TGTGCCAGCAGTGTAGTGGACTCCTACAATGAGCAGTTCTTC. The chain employs TRBV2 and TRBJ2-1; no firm D call. Germline assignment: CDR1 SNHLY and CDR2 FYNNEI. V was shortened by 4 bases and J by 0 bases, with 7 bases between the two germline ends. The CDR3 spans 14 residues.

This clone has just one count. The chain combines TRBV5-1 with TRBJ2-1; TRBD1 might be the D (6 bases). The V and J ends lost 0 bases and 9 bases respectively, with 13 bases between them. There are 14 residues in the CDR3. The germline gives CDR1 SGHRS, CDR2 YFSETQ. CDR3 in amino acids: CASSLEIAGAEQFF. In DNA, the CDR3 is TGCGCCAGCAGCTTGGAAATCGCAGGGGCTGAGCAGTTCTTC.

The chain couples TRBV4-2 to TRBJ2-7; 7 nucleotides line up with TRBD1. The germline V gene encodes CDR1 LGHNA and CDR2 YNFKEQ. Unmatched junction bases numbered 10, after V lost 0 bases and J lost 2 bases. The CDR3 extends over 17 amino acids. The CDR3 loop reads CASSQDLRTGPTYEQYF. The CDR3 DNA is TGTGCCAGCAGCCAAGATCTCCGGACAGGCCCTACCTACGAGCAGTACTTC.

The chain links TRBV7-6 to TRBJ2-7, with 12 bases identical to TRBD2. Germline assignment: CDR1 SGHVS and CDR2 FNYEAQ. The CDR3 consists of 15 residues. V lost 2 bases and J lost 5; bases outside the gene matches: 4. The CDR3 region is CASSLLAGGINEQYF. The CDR3 coding sequence is TGTGCCAGCAGCTTACTAGCGGGAGGGATCAACGAGCAGTACTTC.

The chain combines TRBV5-4 with TRBJ2-5; no clear D. Germline V gene data show CDR1 as SGHNT and CDR2 as YYREEE (reference sequence). This CDR3 comprises 14 residues. Trimming pared 2 bases from V and 2 bases from J, leaving 10 bases between. Here the CDR3 DNA reads TGTGCCAGCAGCTTTTATCTTCGGCAAGAGACCCAGTACTTC. This gives the protein CASSFYLRQETQYF.

The chain links TRBV5-1 to TRBJ2-1; TRBD2 matches at 10 bases. Trimming at V came to 1 base and at J to 6 bases, leaving 7 bases not matched to a gene. The CDR3 totals 16 residues. Germline CDR1 is SGHRS and CDR2 is YFSETQ. CDR3 coding DNA: TGCGCCAGCAGCTTGCTGCCTAGCGGGAGTTCCAATGAGCAGTTCTTC. Amino acids: CASSLLPSGSSNEQFF.

The chain has TRBV2 and TRBJ1-4; 7 bases agree with TRBD1. The CDR3 loop spans 15 amino acids. J gave up 12 bases and V 4 bases, and 14 bases lay outside the gene matches. Per germline, CDR1 SNHLY and CDR2 FYNNEI. CDR3 sequence: CASSGLDRAEAELFF. DNA of the CDR3: TGTGCCAGCAGTGGGCTAGACAGGGCGGAAGCAGAACTGTTTTTT.

This rearrangement joins TRBV6-5 to TRBJ2-3; TRBD2 aligns across 7 bases. The CDR3 runs to 13 residues. V lost 5 bases, J lost 6 bases, and 5 bases stayed unmatched. The germline CDR1 and CDR2 sequences are MNHEY and SVGAGI. Here the CDR3 DNA reads TGTGCCAGCAGTAGGACTAGATCGGATACGCAGTATTTT. It codes for CASSRTRSDTQYF.